The next 22 T cell receptor beta chains were all read from a single sample in a study of cytomegalovirus exposure and HLA in healthy donors. Both 60 Vbeta primers and 13 Jbeta primers went into the PCR. Generated by immunoSEQ multiplex PCR, the TCRdb table keeps only in-frame clones and is missing some. The data show about 100,000 clones, roughly 78% seen once. Sequenced: PBMCs. The receptors derive from a man aged 25 to 40 in good health and CMV-seronegative.

J is TRBJ1-1 and V is TRBV4-3; maybe TRBD1 (6 bases). Germline CDR1 is LGHNA and CDR2 is YSLEER. The CDR3 length is 15 residues. Trimming pared 4 bases from V and 9 bases from J, leaving 21 bases between. The CDR3: CASSLSRTGKPQAFF. CDR3 nucleotide sequence: TGCGCCAGCAGCCTAAGTAGAACAGGGAAACCTCAAGCTTTCTTT.

This chain uses TRBV30 with TRBJ2-3; D possibly corresponds to TRBD2 (5 bases). V dropped 7 bases and J dropped 2 bases, with 19 bases sitting between them. Germline V gene sequence: CDR1 GTSNPN, CDR2 SVGIG (reference sequence). The CDR3 covers 15 residues. For the CDR3, the DNA is TGTGCCTTAACCCTCCGGGGTCATTCCACAGATACGCAGTATTTT. It specifies CALTLRGHSTDTQYF.

The chain joins TRBV6-5 to TRBJ1-5, with TRBD1 matching over 9 bases. Unmatched junction bases numbered 11, after V lost 6 bases and J lost 11 bases. CDR1 is MNHEY, CDR2 SVGAGI, per germline. This CDR3 is 14 amino acids long. The CDR3 loop reads CASSPGQGLGSQHF. For the CDR3, the DNA is TGTGCCAGCAGCCCCGGACAGGGGCTTGGGTCCCAGCATTTT.

The rearrangement links TRBV10-3 to TRBJ2-5; 9 bases agree with TRBD1. The CDR3 runs 15 residues. Germline V lookup: CDR1 ENHRY, CDR2 SYGVKD. Trimming at V came to 2 bases and at J to 1 base, leaving 2 bases not matched to a gene. In DNA form, the CDR3 reads TGTGCCATCAGTGAGCCGACAGGGGGCCAAGAGACCCAGTACTTC. As protein: CAISEPTGGQETQYF.

In this sample, this clone turned up a few times. This chain uses TRBV9 with TRBJ1-4; D is ambiguous. This CDR3 comprises 16 residues. The germline V gene encodes CDR1 SGDLS and CDR2 YYNGEE. Trimming left V 0 bases short and J 8 bases short, with 17 bases between. The CDR3 loop reads CASSVVRTTNREKLFF. CDR3 nucleotides: TGTGCCAGCAGCGTAGTACGAACAACTAATAGGGAAAAACTGTTTTTT. Looking up the rest from reference TRBV9 and TRBJ1-4 gives the full variable domain: DSGVTQTPKHLITATGQRVTLRCSPRSGDLSVYWYQQSLDQGLQFLIQYYNGEERAKGNILERFSAQQFPDLHSELNLSSLELGDSALYFCASSVVRTTNREKLFFGSGTQLSVL.

This chain links TRBV5-8 with TRBJ1-4, with TRBD1 matching over 10 bases. The CDR3 has 15 residues. V shed 9 bases, J shed 8 bases, and the junction held 13 bases outside the gene matches. Germline CDR1 SGHTS, CDR2 YDEGEE. DNA for the CDR3: TGTGCCAACTCCAGACAGGGGGCGGAGAGGGAAAAACTGTTTTTT. Protein sequence: CANSRQGAEREKLFF.

This chain uses TRBV7-9 with TRBJ2-3; 8 bases map to TRBD2. This CDR3 is built from 14 residues. Per the germline V gene, CDR1 is SEHNR and CDR2 is FQNEAQ (reference sequence). The V segment lost 8 bases and the J segment 6 bases; nucleotides outside the gene matches: 10. CDR3 residues: CASRSTGGIDTQYF. CDR3 DNA sequence: TGTGCCAGCCGAAGTACGGGAGGGATTGATACGCAGTATTTT.

V gene TRBV6-5 combines with J gene TRBJ1-2, with 8 bases identical to TRBD1. Germline CDR1 is MNHEY and CDR2 is SVGAGI. V shed 6 bases and J 4 bases; nucleotides not matched to a gene: 7. This CDR3 has 14 amino acids. For the CDR3, the DNA is TGTGCCAGCAGCGGACAGGGCCGAGGCTATGGCTACACCTTC. It specifies CASSGQGRGYGYTF.

CDR3 coding DNA: TGTGCCAGCACAGTTATAGGACTAGCGGGGGTTGATGAGCAGTTCTTC. It encodes CASTVIGLAGVDEQFF. J is TRBJ2-1 and V is TRBV28, with 13 bases fitting TRBD2. The CDR3 consists of 16 residues. Trimming took 7 bases from V and 8 from J; bases not matched to a gene: 11. CDR1 is MDHEN, CDR2 SYDVKM, per germline. Supplemented by reference TRBV28 and TRBJ2-1, the full variable domain reads DVKVTQSSRYLVKRTGEKVFLECVQDMDHENMFWYRQDPGLGLRLIYFSYDVKMKEKGDIPEGYSVSREKKERFSLILESASTNQTSMYLCASTVIGLAGVDEQFFGPGTRLTVL.

The chain links TRBV19 to TRBJ1-1; D is unclear. The CDR3 consists of 13 residues. Looked up from germline, CDR1 is LNHDA and CDR2 is SQIVND (reference sequence). Trimming cost V 3 bases and J 2 bases, with 7 bases left between them. CDR3 protein: CASSIRTNTEAFF. CDR3 DNA: TGTGCCAGTAGTATTAGGACTAACACTGAAGCTTTCTTT.

The chain has TRBV7-9 and TRBJ2-3, with TRBD2 as a possible D gene (5 bases). V gave up 9 bases and J gave up 3 bases, with 13 bases separating them. Looked up from germline, CDR1 is SEHNR and CDR2 is FQNEAQ (reference sequence). This CDR3 is built from 13 residues. The CDR3 sequence is CASTEGATDTQYF. The CDR3 DNA sequence: TGTGCCAGTACCGAGGGAGCAACAGATACGCAGTATTTT.

This clone was recorded a few times. The rearrangement links TRBV4-3 to TRBJ2-5; maybe TRBD1 (5 bases). The J call is in doubt because the DNA end fits TRBJ2-7 better. This CDR3 is 14 amino acids long. Germline V gene data show CDR1 as LGHNA and CDR2 as YSLEER. The CDR3 DNA is TGCGCCAGCAGCCAAGGCGCCCAGGGCTACGAGCAGTACTTC. Protein product: CASSQGAQGYEQYF.

The chain combines TRBV13 with TRBJ1-2; no definite D call. In germline, CDR1 is PRHDT, CDR2 FYEKMQ (reference sequence). V dropped 1 base and J dropped 0 bases, with 6 bases sitting between them. This CDR3 is built from 14 residues. CDR3 coding DNA: TGTGCCAGCAGCTTAGCCGGAGCTAACTATGGCTACACCTTC. Residues: CASSLAGANYGYTF.

The V gene is TRBV19, the J gene TRBJ1-1; D is unresolved. Germline assignment: CDR1 LNHDA and CDR2 SQIVND (reference sequence). This CDR3 has 12 residues. V was shortened by 6 bases and J by 3 bases, with 8 bases between the two germline ends. In DNA form, the CDR3 reads TGTGCCAGTAGCGGGTTCGACACTGAAGCTTTCTTT. Translating gives CASSGFDTEAFF.

DNA for the CDR3: TGTGCCAGCAGCCAAGATTCAATCCGGGGACAGTATTTT. It specifies CASSQDSIRGQYF. The chain has TRBV14 and TRBJ2-3, with a tentative D call TRBD2 (5 bases). V shed 0 bases and J shed 12 bases, with 13 bases lying between them. Germline values: CDR1 SGHDN, CDR2 FVKESK. This CDR3 has 13 amino acids.

The chain uses TRBV9 and TRBJ1-6, with no clear D. Germline V gene lookup returns CDR1 SGDLS and CDR2 YYNGEE. The CDR3 is 13 amino acids. V was shortened by 3 bases and J by 10 bases, with 11 bases between the two germline ends. The CDR3 region has the DNA TGTGCCAGCAGCGCCCGCCGAGGATCACCCCTCCACTTT. This gives the protein CASSARRGSPLHF. The variable domain in full, completed from reference TRBV9 and TRBJ1-6, reads DSGVTQTPKHLITATGQRVTLRCSPRSGDLSVYWYQQSLDQGLQFLIQYYNGEERAKGNILERFSAQQFPDLHSELNLSSLELGDSALYFCASSARRGSPLHFGNGTRLTVT.

V usage is TRBV7-6 and J usage is TRBJ2-1; tentative D call: TRBD2 (6 bases). Germline loops: CDR1 SGHVS, CDR2 FNYEAQ. Trimming removed 4 bases at V and 8 bases at J, with 9 bases between. The CDR3 spans 12 residues. The CDR3 is CASSSRRDEQFF. The CDR3 DNA is TGTGCCAGCAGCTCGAGGAGGGATGAGCAGTTCTTC.

The chain employs TRBV7-2 and TRBJ2-5; 7 positions agree with TRBD1. The germline gives CDR1 SGHTA, CDR2 FQGNSA. The CDR3 consists of 14 residues. The junction had 8 bases not matched to a gene; V was cut back by 5 bases and J by 5 bases. The CDR3 coding sequence is TGTGCCAGCAGCCTACAGACAGGGATGGAGACCCAGTACTTC. This codes for CASSLQTGMETQYF.

This clone was detected only once. The chain is built from TRBV5-4 and TRBJ1-2; TRBD1 matches 12 bases. The CDR3 consists of 14 residues. Per the germline V gene, CDR1 is SGHNT and CDR2 is YYREEE (reference sequence). V was pared by 2 bases and J by 11 bases, with 7 bases of the junction left unmatched. The CDR3 protein is CASSLAGQGARYTF. The CDR3 bases are TGTGCCAGCAGCTTAGCGGGACAGGGGGCGCGATACACCTTC.

V and J are TRBV14 and TRBJ2-2, with D perhaps TRBD1 (5 bases). The germline V gene has CDR1 SGHDN and CDR2 FVKESK. This CDR3 is 13 amino acids long. The ends were cut back, 4 bases at V and 6 bases at J, with 9 bases in the middle. This CDR3 is CASSPLRAGELFF. The CDR3 DNA reads TGTGCCAGCAGCCCGCTCAGGGCCGGGGAGCTGTTTTTT.

The chain is built from TRBV5-1 and TRBJ1-2; possible D gene TRBD1, 6 bases. Germline V lookup: CDR1 SGHRS, CDR2 YFSETQ. The CDR3 extends over 15 amino acids. V was cut by 1 base and J by 4 bases, with 14 bases left in between. The CDR3 DNA sequence: TGCGCCAGCAGCTTGAGGCGGGGGGCTGTCTATGGCTACACCTTC. As protein: CASSLRRGAVYGYTF.

The rearrangement uses TRBV27 and TRBJ2-1; D is possibly TRBD2 (5 bases). CDR1 and CDR2 (germline): MNHEY, SMNVEV (reference sequence). The CDR3 is 14 amino acids. V was trimmed by 0 bases and J by 5 bases, leaving 8 bases between them. CDR3 region: CASSLSPGNNEQFF. In nucleotides, the CDR3 is TGTGCCAGCAGTTTATCGCCGGGGAACAATGAGCAGTTCTTC.